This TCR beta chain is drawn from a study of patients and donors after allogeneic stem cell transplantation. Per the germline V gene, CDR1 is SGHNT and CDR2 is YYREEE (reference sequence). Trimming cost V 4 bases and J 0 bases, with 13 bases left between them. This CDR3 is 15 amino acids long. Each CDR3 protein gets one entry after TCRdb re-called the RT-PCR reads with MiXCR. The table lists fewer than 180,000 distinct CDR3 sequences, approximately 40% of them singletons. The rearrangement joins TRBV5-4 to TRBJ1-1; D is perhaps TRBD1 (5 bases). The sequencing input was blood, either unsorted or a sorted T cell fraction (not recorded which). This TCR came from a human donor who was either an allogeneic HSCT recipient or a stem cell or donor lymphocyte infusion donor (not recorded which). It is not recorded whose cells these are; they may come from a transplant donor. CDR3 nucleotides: TGTGCCAGCAGCGTACTGGGACGGTTGAACACTGAAGCTTTCTTT. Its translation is CASSVLGRLNTEAFF.